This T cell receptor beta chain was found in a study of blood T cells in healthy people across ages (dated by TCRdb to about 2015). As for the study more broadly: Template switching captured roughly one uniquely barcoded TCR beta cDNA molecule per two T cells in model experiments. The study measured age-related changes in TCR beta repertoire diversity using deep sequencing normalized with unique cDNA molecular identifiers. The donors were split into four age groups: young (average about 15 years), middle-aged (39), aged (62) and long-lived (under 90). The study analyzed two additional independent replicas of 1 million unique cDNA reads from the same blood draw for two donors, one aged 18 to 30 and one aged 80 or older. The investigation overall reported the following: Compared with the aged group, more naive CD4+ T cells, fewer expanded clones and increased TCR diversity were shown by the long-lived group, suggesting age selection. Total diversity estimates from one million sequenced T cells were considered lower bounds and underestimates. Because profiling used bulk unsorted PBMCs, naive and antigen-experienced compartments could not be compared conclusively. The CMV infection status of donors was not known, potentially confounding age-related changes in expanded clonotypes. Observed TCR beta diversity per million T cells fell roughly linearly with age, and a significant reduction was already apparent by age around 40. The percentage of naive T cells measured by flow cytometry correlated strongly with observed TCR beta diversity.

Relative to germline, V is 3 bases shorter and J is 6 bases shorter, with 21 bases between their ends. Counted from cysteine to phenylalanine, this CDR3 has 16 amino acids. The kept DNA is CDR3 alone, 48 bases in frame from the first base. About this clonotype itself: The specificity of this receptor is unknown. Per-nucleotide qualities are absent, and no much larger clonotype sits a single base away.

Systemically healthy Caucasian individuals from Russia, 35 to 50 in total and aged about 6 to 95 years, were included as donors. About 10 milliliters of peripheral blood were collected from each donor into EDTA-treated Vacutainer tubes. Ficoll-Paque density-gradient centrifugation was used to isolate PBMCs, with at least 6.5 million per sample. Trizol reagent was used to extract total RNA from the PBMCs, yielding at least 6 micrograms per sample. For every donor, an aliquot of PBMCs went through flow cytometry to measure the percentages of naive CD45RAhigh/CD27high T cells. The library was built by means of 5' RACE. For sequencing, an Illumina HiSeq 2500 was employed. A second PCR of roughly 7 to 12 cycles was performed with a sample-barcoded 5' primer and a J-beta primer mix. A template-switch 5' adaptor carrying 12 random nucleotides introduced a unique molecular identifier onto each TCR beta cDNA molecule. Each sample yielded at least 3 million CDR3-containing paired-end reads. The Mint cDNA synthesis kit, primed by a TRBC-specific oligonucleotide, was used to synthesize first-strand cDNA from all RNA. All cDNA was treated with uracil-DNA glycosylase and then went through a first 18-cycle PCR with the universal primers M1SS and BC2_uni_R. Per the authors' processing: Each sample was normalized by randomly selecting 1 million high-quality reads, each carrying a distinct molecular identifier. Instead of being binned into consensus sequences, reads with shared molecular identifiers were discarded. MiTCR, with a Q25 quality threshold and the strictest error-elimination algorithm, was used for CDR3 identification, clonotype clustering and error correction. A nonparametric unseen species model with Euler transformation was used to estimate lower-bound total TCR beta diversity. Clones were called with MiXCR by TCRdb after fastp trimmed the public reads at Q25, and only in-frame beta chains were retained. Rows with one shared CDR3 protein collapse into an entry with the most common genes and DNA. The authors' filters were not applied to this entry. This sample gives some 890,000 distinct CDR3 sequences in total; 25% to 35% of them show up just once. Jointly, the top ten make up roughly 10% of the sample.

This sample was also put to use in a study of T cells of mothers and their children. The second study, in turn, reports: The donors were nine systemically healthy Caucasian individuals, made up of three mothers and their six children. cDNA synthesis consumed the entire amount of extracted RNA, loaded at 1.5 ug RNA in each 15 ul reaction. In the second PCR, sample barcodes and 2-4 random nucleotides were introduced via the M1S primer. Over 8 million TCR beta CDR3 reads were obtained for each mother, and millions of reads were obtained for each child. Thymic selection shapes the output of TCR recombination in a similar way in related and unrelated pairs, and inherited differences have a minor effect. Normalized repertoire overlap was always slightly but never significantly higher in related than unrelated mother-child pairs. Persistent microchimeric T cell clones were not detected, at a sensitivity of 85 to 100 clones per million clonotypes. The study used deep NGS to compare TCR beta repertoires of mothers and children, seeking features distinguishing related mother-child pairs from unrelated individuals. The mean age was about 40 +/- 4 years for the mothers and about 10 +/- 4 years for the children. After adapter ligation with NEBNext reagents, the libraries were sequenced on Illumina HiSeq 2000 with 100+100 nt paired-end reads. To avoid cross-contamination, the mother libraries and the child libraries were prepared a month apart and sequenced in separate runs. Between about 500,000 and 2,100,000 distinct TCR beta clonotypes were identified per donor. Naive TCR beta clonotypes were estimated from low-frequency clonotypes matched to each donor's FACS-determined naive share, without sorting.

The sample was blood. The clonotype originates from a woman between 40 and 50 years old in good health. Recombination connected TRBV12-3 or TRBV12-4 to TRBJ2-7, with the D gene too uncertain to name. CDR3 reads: CASSFLLPYRTSEQYF. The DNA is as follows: TGTGCCAGCAGTTTTCTTTTGCCTTACCGCACCAGCGAGCAGTACTTC.